This TCR beta chain was identified during a study of shared clonotypes between healthy human individuals. Everyone who donated was a Caucasian adult who lived in Nashville, Tennessee. This clone was observed at least ten times. Its antigen remains unknown. An approximately 200 ng quantity of DNA, some 30,000 T cell genomes, went into the sorted-subset replicate PCRs. Original processing methods: Filtering differed because ImmunoSEQ produced junction-only sequences that carried no quality scores. Sequenced by immunoSEQ multiplex PCR; TCRdb stores in-frame clones only, minus some. Clonal size and the V and J genes are those of that table, whereas D and trimming came from the DNA. The data show roughly 1,100,000 clones, roughly 80% seen once. General study findings and limits: Expectations were that clonotype sharing among donors would be affected by sequencing depth.

The CDR3 totals 15 residues. V lost 6 bases and J lost 2; bases outside the gene matches: 4. Germline V CDR1 and CDR2: MNHEY, SMNVEV (reference sequence). Sequenced input: memory CD4+ T cells sorted from blood. Noted subset: CD45RA-negative fraction. The receptor comes from a man between 18 and 35 years old in good health. The chain is built from TRBV27 and TRBJ1-5, with TRBD1 matching over 10 bases. CDR3: CASSRQGAGNQPQHF. The CDR3, as DNA: TGTGCCAGCAGCCGACAGGGGGCAGGCAATCAGCCCCAGCATTTT.